This T cell receptor beta chain is drawn from a study of blood T cells in healthy people across ages. Germline values: CDR1 SGHTA, CDR2 FQGTGA. CDR3 size: 14 residues. The V and J ends lost 5 bases and 4 bases respectively, with 12 bases between them. A second about 6 to 11 cycle PCR used barcoded and J-beta primers. One entry per CDR3 protein results from TCRdb running MiXCR on the 5' RACE reads. The sample shows some 1,000,000 distinct CDR3 sequences, about 23% of them seen only once. The table lists this clonotype with a few counts. These same data were also listed under a study on T cells of mothers and their children.

The chain has TRBV7-3 and TRBJ2-1; TRBD2 is a possible D gene (7 bases). Sequencing was done on a sample of blood. This TCR derives from a girl aged 2-10 years in good health. The CDR3 DNA reads TGTGCCAGCAGCGGGGGGGGCTCGTACAATGAGCAGTTCTTC. As protein: CASSGGGSYNEQFF.